This TCR beta chain was found in a study of blood T cell repertoires in COVID-19. Study-level information: Acute and convalescent COVID-19 samples came from the United States, Italy and Spain. The cDNA or gDNA used as material had been derived from T cells, B-cell-depleted T cells, or PBMCs.

In the original processing: Estimated nucleated cell counts came from reference gene primer amplification. Assay: immunoSEQ multiplex PCR; the TCRdb copy retains only in-frame clones and omits some. V and J calls and clone size follow that table, whereas D and trimming were derived from the DNA. The sample contains about 250,000 clones, about 90% of which appear only once. This CDR3 has 14 residues. V lost 4 bases and J lost 8; bases outside the gene matches: 7. Germline V gene sequence: CDR1 SGDLS, CDR2 YYNGEE. The specimen was peripheral blood. The chain joins TRBV9 to TRBJ2-4, with 9 bases identical to TRBD2. The receptor was derived from a young man with active or convalescent COVID-19. The CDR3 reads CASSRSGREDIQYF. Here the CDR3 DNA reads TGTGCCAGCAGCCGTAGCGGGAGAGAAGACATTCAGTACTTC.